This T cell receptor (beta chain) stems from a study of blood T cell repertoires in COVID-19. Study as a whole: Acute-phase and convalescent COVID-19 samples originated in the United States, Italy and Spain.

V dropped 0 bases and J dropped 2 bases, with 8 bases sitting between them. The length of the CDR3 is 14 residues. Germline V CDR1 and CDR2: SGHAT, FQNNGV. Cohorts were based on clinical histories the participants reported. Original handling: The assay estimated nucleated cells by amplifying reference gene primers. Profiling relied on immunoSEQ multiplex PCR, and the TCRdb table lists in-frame clones only, not all of them. D and trimming come from the DNA, and the V and J calls and clone size come from that table. There are hundreds of thousands of clones in the sample; 70% to 90% occur only once, and 1.5% to 2% lies in the top ten.

The genes are TRBV11-2 and TRBJ2-7; possibly TRBD2 for D (6 bases). Input material: PBMCs or T cells enriched from blood (not recorded which). This clonotype originated in a man aged 40-49 years who had recovered from COVID-19. CDR3 in DNA: TGTGCCAGCAGCTTAGAACGACTAGCCTACGAGCAGTACTTC. Its protein product is CASSLERLAYEQYF.